Below are 9 T cell receptor beta chains sequenced from a single sample in a study of T cells in Graves' hyperthyroidism and ophthalmopathy (dated 2019 in TCRdb). Libraries came from multiplex PCR. Instrument used: Illumina HiSeq 2000. TCR beta CDR3 regions were amplified from RNA transcripts. For the first round of RT-PCR on the TCR CDR3, the HTBI primer set was used together with the Qiagen OneStep RT-PCR kit. TCRdb handled the public reads itself, with Q25 trimming in fastp and clone calling in MiXCR, and kept productive beta chains. Here each entry gathers all rows of one CDR3 protein and keeps the most common genes and DNA. For this sample there are fewer than 350,000 distinct CDR3 sequences; over 20% appear just once. Jointly, the top ten make up less than 65% of the sample. The sequenced material came from blood. Receptors were obtained from a woman aged 45-65 years with Graves' hyperthyroidism.

The gene calls are TRBV6-1 and TRBJ2-1, with 9 bases lining up with TRBD2. Germline CDR1 and CDR2: MNHNS and SASEGT. The ends lost 5 bases at V and 5 bases at J; junction bases unmatched: 4. The CDR3 covers 14 residues. The CDR3 loop is CASSSRTSDNEQFF. DNA of the CDR3: TGTGCCAGCAGTTCCCGGACTAGCGACAATGAGCAGTTCTTC.

The chain couples TRBV5-6 to TRBJ1-4; a weak D match, TRBD1 (5 bases). Germline V lookup: CDR1 SGHDT, CDR2 YYEEEE. This CDR3 has 15 amino acids. The ends were cut back, 4 bases at V and 5 bases at J, with 15 bases in the middle. CDR3 in DNA: TGTGCCAGCAGCAAAACGGGACCGATAAATGAAAAACTGTTTTTT. Translation: CASSKTGPINEKLFF.

This clonotype was recorded at least ten times. This chain links TRBV20-1 with TRBJ1-1; no clear D gene. Germline V gene lookup returns CDR1 DFQATT and CDR2 SNEGSKA (reference sequence). CDR3 length equals 13 residues. Trimming shortened V by 1 base and J by 0 bases, and 6 bases separated the two germline ends. The CDR3 region has the DNA TGCAGTGCTAGAGGGAGCTTGAACACTGAAGCTTTCTTT. Its translation: CSARGSLNTEAFF.

At least ten counts were recorded for this clonotype. The gene calls are TRBV12-3 or TRBV12-4 and TRBJ1-1; D might be TRBD1 (6 bases). V lost 8 bases, J lost 6 bases, and 16 bases lay in between. CDR3 length equals 13 residues. The DNA of the CDR3 is TGTGCCAGCGGTTCCACAGGGCTCGCTGAAGCTTTCTTT. Protein sequence: CASGSTGLAEAFF.

At least ten counts were recorded for this clonotype. The chain is built from TRBV30 and TRBJ2-7; D remains ambiguous. CDR3 length: 12 amino acids. Germline V gene data show CDR1 as GTSNPN and CDR2 as SVGIG (reference sequence). The V end was cut by 2 bases, the J end by 7 bases, with 12 bases between. The CDR3 spells CAWSSIPGEQYF. The CDR3 nucleotides read TGTGCCTGGAGTTCTATCCCGGGTGAGCAGTACTTC. The full variable domain, rest sourced from reference TRBV30 and TRBJ2-7, is SQTIHQWPATLVQPVGSPLSLECTVEGTSNPNLYWYRQAAGRGLQLLFYSVGIGQISSEVPQNLSASRPQDRQFILSSKKLLLSDSGFYLCAWSSIPGEQYFGPGTRLTVT.

The chain uses TRBV25-1 and TRBJ1-1; TRBD1 matches at 8 bases. CDR1 is MGHDK and CDR2 is SYGVNS in the germline V gene. The CDR3 consists of 16 residues. V shed 3 bases, J shed 0 bases, and the junction held 6 bases outside the gene matches. The DNA for the CDR3 is TGTGCCAGCAGTGACCGGACAGGGCTAATGAACACTGAAGCTTTCTTT. Translating it yields CASSDRTGLMNTEAFF.

The rearrangement joins TRBV20-1 to TRBJ1-3; D may be TRBD1 (6 bases). The CDR3 spans 15 residues. Looked up from germline, CDR1 is DFQATT and CDR2 is SNEGSKA (reference sequence). Deletions cut 0 bases from V and 1 base from J, with 10 bases between. The CDR3 region is CSAREQGVSGNTIYF. The DNA of the CDR3 is TGCAGTGCTAGAGAACAGGGTGTGTCTGGAAACACCATATATTTT.

In its sample, this clonotype was seen many times. The V call is TRBV9, the J call TRBJ2-1, with 10 bases identical to TRBD2. Germline assignment: CDR1 SGDLS and CDR2 YYNGEE. J lost 8 bases, V lost 0 bases, and 8 bases had no gene match. The CDR3 length is 16 residues. CDR3 loop: CASSVGPGLASDEQFF. CDR3 nucleotide sequence: TGTGCCAGCAGCGTAGGTCCGGGACTAGCGTCTGATGAGCAGTTCTTC.

This clonotype was found many times. This sequence joins TRBV20-1 and TRBJ2-1, with 11 bases lining up with TRBD2. Germline CDR1 reads DFQATT; CDR2 reads SNEGSKA (reference sequence). V gave up 1 base and J gave up 8 bases; unmatched junction bases: 7. The CDR3 contains 15 residues. In DNA form, the CDR3 reads TGCAGTGCTAGAGCGGTTAGCGGGAGGGGGGATGAGCAGTTCTTC. It encodes CSARAVSGRGDEQFF.